The 21 T cell receptor beta chains reported below all come from one sample, sequenced in a study of blood T cells in healthy people across ages. Combining a sample-barcoded 5' primer with a J-beta primer mix, a second PCR ran for roughly 7 to 11 cycles. TCRdb itself ran the 5' RACE reads through MiXCR, one entry per CDR3 protein. The table lists 1.5 million to 2 million distinct CDR3 sequences, about 39% of them singletons. What was sequenced was blood. These receptors were taken from a human donor in good health.

This sequence joins TRBV20-1 and TRBJ1-5, with D possibly being TRBD1 (6 bases). The CDR3 runs to 17 residues. Trimming cost V 1 base and J 5 bases, with 21 bases left between them. Germline V gene lookup returns CDR1 DFQATT and CDR2 SNEGSKA (reference sequence). For the CDR3, the DNA is TGCAGTGCTAGAGGAGGGGGTAGATCCGGTTCGGATCAGCCCCAGCATTTT. It codes for CSARGGGRSGSDQPQHF.

Comments on this clonotype: Without the conserved terminal phenylalanine or tryptophan, this CDR3 likely stems from a read error. The J gene is TRBJ2-1, the V gene TRBV7-2, with unresolved D. The germline CDR1 and CDR2 sequences are SGHTA and FQGNSA. Trimming removed 4 bases at V and 4 bases at J, with 11 bases between. This CDR3 is built from 14 residues. The CDR3 reads CASSSIYSYNEQFL. In nucleotides, the CDR3 is TGTGCCAGCAGCTCTATATATTCTTACAATGAGCAGTTCTTA.

This clonotype has just a few counts. J is TRBJ1-2 and V is TRBV4-2, with 7 bases identical to TRBD1. After removal of 4 bases from V and 7 bases from J, the junction contained 6 bases not matched to a gene. Looked up from germline, CDR1 is LGHNA and CDR2 is YNFKEQ. CDR3 length: 13 amino acids. For the CDR3, the DNA is TGTGCCAGCAGCCCAGGGGGGGCGAGTGGCTACACCTTC. Translating it yields CASSPGGASGYTF.

This clonotype came up a few times. V gene TRBV12-3 or TRBV12-4 combines with J gene TRBJ2-5; D gene ambiguous. The CDR3 spans 13 residues. Trimming cost V 6 bases and J 7 bases, with 15 bases left between them. The CDR3 region is CASSPGTLGTQYF. The CDR3 DNA follows: TGTGCCAGCAGCCCCGGCACTTTAGGGACCCAGTACTTC.

Only one count was recorded for this clonotype. The V gene is TRBV12-3 or TRBV12-4, the J gene TRBJ2-1; 9 bases align to TRBD2. The CDR3 runs 15 residues. J was trimmed by 5 bases and V by 6 bases; bases with no gene match: 8. This CDR3 is CASSRAGGLHNEQFF. The CDR3 nucleotides read TGTGCCAGCAGCCGAGCGGGGGGCCTGCACAATGAGCAGTTCTTC.

This rearrangement joins TRBV20-1 to TRBJ1-6; possible D gene TRBD1, 5 bases. The germline gives CDR1 DFQATT, CDR2 SNEGSKA (reference sequence). The CDR3 contains 15 residues. The V and J ends lost 0 bases and 10 bases respectively, with 16 bases between them. The DNA of the CDR3 is TGCAGTGCTAGAGATCCCTTGGGGGGGGAATCACCCCTCCACTTT. It encodes CSARDPLGGESPLHF.

Worth noting for this clonotype: One end of the junction fails to match germline, which may point to a read error. The V and J genes are TRBV7-2 and TRBJ2-3; no clear D gene. The CDR3 is made up of 11 amino acids. Germline loops: CDR1 SGHTA, CDR2 FQGNSA. The CDR3 spells CVSSLKDTQYF. The CDR3, as DNA: TGTGTCAGCAGCTTAAAGGATACGCAGTATTTT.

The chain couples TRBV6-2 or TRBV6-3 to TRBJ1-2, with D hard to call. The V and J ends lost 0 bases and 3 bases respectively, with 8 bases between them. The CDR3 loop spans 14 amino acids. Germline CDR1 is MNHEY and CDR2 is SVGEGT. CDR3 amino acids: CASSYSGRDYGYTF. The CDR3 DNA is TGTGCCAGCAGTTACTCAGGGCGTGACTATGGCTACACCTTC.

In its sample, this clonotype was seen a few times. This rearrangement joins TRBV5-5 to TRBJ2-5; the match to TRBD1 covers 7 bases. Germline V lookup: CDR1 SGHKS, CDR2 YYEKEE (reference sequence). This CDR3 has 16 residues. The trim removed 4 bases at V and 2 bases at J, leaving 11 bases unmatched. DNA for the CDR3: TGTGCCAGCAGCCTCAGGTGGGACAGCTCACAAGAGACCCAGTACTTC. Protein sequence: CASSLRWDSSQETQYF.

J is TRBJ1-2 and V is TRBV7-9, with a tentative D call TRBD1 (5 bases). Germline values: CDR1 SEHNR, CDR2 FQNEAQ (reference sequence). This CDR3 comprises 15 residues. With 3 bases removed from V and 8 bases from J, the gap between germline ends came to 19 bases. The CDR3 bases are TGTGCCAGCAGCTTCGATAGGGGTGCGGTAGGAGGCTACACCTTC. Residues: CASSFDRGAVGGYTF.

This clonotype was seen only a few times. A read error may produce the germline difference seen at one junction end. This chain links TRBV7-7 with TRBJ2-1, with D perhaps TRBD2 (6 bases). The germline V gene has CDR1 SSHAT and CDR2 FNYEAQ (reference sequence). CDR3 length: 15 amino acids. DNA of the CDR3: TGTGCTAGCAGCTTAGGGCGGGGCGGAAGTAATGAGCAGTTCTTC. Translated, it gives CASSLGRGGSNEQFF.

The chain recombines TRBV7-8 with TRBJ2-4; TRBD2 aligns across 10 bases. Germline assignment: CDR1 SGHVS and CDR2 FQNEAQ. CDR3 length: 16 residues. Germline trimming cut 2 bases from V and 3 bases from J; bases unmatched to any gene: 4. In nucleotides, the CDR3 is TGTGCCAGCAGCTTAACTAGCGGGGAGGGCAAAAACATTCAGTACTTC. This codes for CASSLTSGEGKNIQYF.

The rearrangement links TRBV6-2 or TRBV6-3 to TRBJ2-3; no firm D call. The V end was cut by 6 bases, the J end by 6 bases, with 10 bases between. From germline, CDR1 is MNHEY and CDR2 SVGEGT. The CDR3 covers 12 residues. CDR3 in DNA: TGTGCCAGCAGCTGGGCATTGGATACGCAGTATTTT. This sequence encodes CASSWALDTQYF.

Of note for this clonotype: Germline and junction disagree at one end, which may indicate a read error. The chain links TRBV7-7 to TRBJ2-3; D could derive from TRBD1 or TRBD2 (7 bases each). The CDR3 loop spans 14 amino acids. Germline V gene lookup returns CDR1 SSHAT and CDR2 FNYEAQ (reference sequence). In DNA, the CDR3 is TGTGCTAGCAGCCAGGGGAGGGGGCCCCATACGCAGTATTTT. Amino acid sequence: CASSQGRGPHTQYF.

The chain has TRBV6-2 or TRBV6-3 and TRBJ2-7, with a weak D call TRBD1 (5 bases). CDR1 and CDR2 (germline): MNHEY, SVGEGT. There are 13 residues in the CDR3. Trimming cost V 6 bases and J 5 bases, with 14 bases left between them. The CDR3 DNA sequence: TGTGCCAGCAGAAAAACGGGCAGGGACGAGCAGTACTTC. It encodes CASRKTGRDEQYF.

The rearrangement joins TRBV7-6 to TRBJ2-4, with 13 bases that match TRBD2. This CDR3 is 16 amino acids long. J gave up 13 bases and V 5 bases, and 14 bases lay outside the gene matches. The germline V gene encodes CDR1 SGHVS and CDR2 FNYEAQ. For the CDR3, the DNA is TGTGCCAGCAGCCCCGGACTAGCGGGGGCACGCACGGGGCAGTACTTC. Its translation is CASSPGLAGARTGQYF.

The chain links TRBV30 to TRBJ1-2, with a tentative D call TRBD1 (6 bases). CDR3 size: 14 residues. Trimming pared 2 bases from V and 0 bases from J, leaving 10 bases between. Germline CDR1 reads GTSNPN; CDR2 reads SVGIG (reference sequence). DNA for the CDR3: TGTGCCTGGAGTTACGGGACATCTAACTATGGCTACACCTTC. Translation gives CAWSYGTSNYGYTF.

The J gene is TRBJ1-2, the V gene TRBV5-1; 7 bases agree with TRBD1. V dropped 4 bases and J dropped 0; count of bases not matched to a gene: 9. The germline V gene has CDR1 SGHRS and CDR2 YFSETQ. The CDR3 is 16 residues long. The CDR3 DNA follows: TGCGCCAGCAGCGTGGCGGAGACAGGGTCTAACTATGGCTACACCTTC. It specifies CASSVAETGSNYGYTF.

A few counts support this clonotype. The chain is built from TRBV7-8 and TRBJ1-2, with 8 bases lining up with TRBD1. The CDR3 covers 17 residues. Germline V gives CDR1 SGHVS, CDR2 FQNEAQ. The V and J ends lost 5 bases and 8 bases, in that order; junction bases with no gene match: 19. DNA of the CDR3: TGTGCCAGCAGCCCAGGGGGCCCAGGGACGGCCCTTATGGGCTACACCTTC. Its translation: CASSPGGPGTALMGYTF.

This clonotype was picked up a small number of times. V is TRBV12-3 or TRBV12-4 and J is TRBJ2-5; maybe TRBD1 (5 bases). The CDR3 spans 15 residues. Trimming cost V 5 bases and J 5 bases, with 18 bases left between them. The CDR3 protein is CASSTQDTLGETQYF. CDR3 DNA sequence: TGTGCCAGCAGTACCCAGGACACCCTCGGGGAGACCCAGTACTTC.

Remarks on this clonotype: Relative to the germline gene, one junction end is altered; a read error may explain this. The chain employs TRBV4-2 and TRBJ1-2; D is unresolved. This CDR3 is 12 amino acids long. Per germline, CDR1 LGHNA and CDR2 YNFKEQ. DNA of the CDR3: TGTGCCAGCAGCCAAGAGGGTTATGACTACACCTTC. This translates into CASSQEGYDYTF.